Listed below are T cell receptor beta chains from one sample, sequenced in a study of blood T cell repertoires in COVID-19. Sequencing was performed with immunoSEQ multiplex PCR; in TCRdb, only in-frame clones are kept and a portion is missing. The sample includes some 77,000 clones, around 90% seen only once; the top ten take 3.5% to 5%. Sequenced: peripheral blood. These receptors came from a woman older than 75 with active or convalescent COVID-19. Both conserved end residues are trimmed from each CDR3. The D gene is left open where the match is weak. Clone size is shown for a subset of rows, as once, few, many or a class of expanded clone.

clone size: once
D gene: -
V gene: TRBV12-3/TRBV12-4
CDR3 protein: ASSLGRINTIY

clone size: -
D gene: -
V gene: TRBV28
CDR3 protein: ASSLGAAYGYT

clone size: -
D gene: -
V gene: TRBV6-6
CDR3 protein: ASSLSRSGANVLT

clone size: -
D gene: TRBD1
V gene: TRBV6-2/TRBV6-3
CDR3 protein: ASSTSRKGQGDGYT

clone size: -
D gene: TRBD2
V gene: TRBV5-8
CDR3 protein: ASSLVSSGRASYEQY

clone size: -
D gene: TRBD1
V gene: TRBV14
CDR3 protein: ASSLWTGGYEQY

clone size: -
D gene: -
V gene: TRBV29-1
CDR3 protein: SVEDRDAQH

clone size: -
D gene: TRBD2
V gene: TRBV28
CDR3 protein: ASSLSLAESQETQY

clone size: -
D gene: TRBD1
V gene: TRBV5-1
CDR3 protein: ASSSTGGISEAF

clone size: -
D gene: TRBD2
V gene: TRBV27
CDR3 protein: ASSPRLAGGLGNANVLT

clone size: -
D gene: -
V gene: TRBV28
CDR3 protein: ASTLGNTIY

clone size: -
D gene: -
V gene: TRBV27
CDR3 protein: ASSLLAGSTSYNEQF

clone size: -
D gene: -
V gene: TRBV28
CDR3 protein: ASSKWAENTEAF

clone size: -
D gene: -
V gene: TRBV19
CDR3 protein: ASTPRPGVWTGELF

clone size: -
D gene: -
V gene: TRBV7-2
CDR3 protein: ASSLDRTHHEQY

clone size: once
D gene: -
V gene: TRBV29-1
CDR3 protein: SAKGSPSGLYEQY

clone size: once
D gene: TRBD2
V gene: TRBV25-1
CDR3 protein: ASTPSGSSEQY

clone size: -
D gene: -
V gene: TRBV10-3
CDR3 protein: AIRGGLRETAEQF

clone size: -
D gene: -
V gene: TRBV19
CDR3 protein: ASSIDRNRVLKRRQKTYEQY

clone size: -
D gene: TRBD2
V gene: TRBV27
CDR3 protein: ASSTLLAGGPGEQF

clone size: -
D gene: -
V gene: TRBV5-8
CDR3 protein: ASSSGRGTGELF

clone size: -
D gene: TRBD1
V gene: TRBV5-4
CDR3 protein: ASSLGRLGTAAYEQY

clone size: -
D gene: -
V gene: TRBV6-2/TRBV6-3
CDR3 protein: ASSYDPQGPLMNTEAF

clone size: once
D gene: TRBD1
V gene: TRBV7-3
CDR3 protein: ASSFGQGVDTQY

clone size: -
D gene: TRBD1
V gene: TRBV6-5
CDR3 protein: ASSYAGTGDSPLH

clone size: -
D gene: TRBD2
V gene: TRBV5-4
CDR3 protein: ASSSGTSGRALFADTQY

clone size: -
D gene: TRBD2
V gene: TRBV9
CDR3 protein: ASSVGASGRNEQF

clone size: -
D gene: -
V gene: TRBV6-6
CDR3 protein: ASRDREDQPQH

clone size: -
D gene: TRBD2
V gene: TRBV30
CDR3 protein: AWSVGTSGRKQY

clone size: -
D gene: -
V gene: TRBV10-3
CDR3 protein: ANSRDLQGDGYT

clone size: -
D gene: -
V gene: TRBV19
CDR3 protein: ASSMGLTYEQY

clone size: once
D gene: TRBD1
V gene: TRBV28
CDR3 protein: ASSFGTARNQPQH

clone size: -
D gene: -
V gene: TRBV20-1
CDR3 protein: SAPRNTEAF